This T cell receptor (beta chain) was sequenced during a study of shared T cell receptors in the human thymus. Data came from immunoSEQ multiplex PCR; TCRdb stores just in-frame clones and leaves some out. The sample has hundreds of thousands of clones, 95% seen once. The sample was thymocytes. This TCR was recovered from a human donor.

CDR3 region: CASGPIAGLGETQYF. The CDR3 DNA reads as TGTGCCAGCGGCCCAATAGCGGGGTTGGGGGAGACCCAGTACTTC. The chain links TRBV6-5 to TRBJ2-5; 8 nucleotides line up with TRBD2. The V gene's germline CDR1 is MNHEY and CDR2 SVGAGI. CDR3 length: 15 residues. Germline trimming cut 8 bases from V and 5 bases from J; bases unmatched to any gene: 13.